Below are 18 T cell receptor beta chains sequenced from a single sample in a study of T cell changes during pregnancy in multiple sclerosis. Here immunoSEQ multiplex PCR was the method, and the copy in TCRdb shows in-frame clones only, minus some. The sample yields under 60,000 clones, over 80% seen once. The material sequenced was CD4+ T cells from peripheral blood mononuclear cells, taken after pregnancy. The receptors here all came from a female donor with multiple sclerosis, enrolled in a pregnancy study.

This clone has only one observation. The genes are TRBV7-2 and TRBJ2-7; weak D call: TRBD1 (7 bases). Trimming took 4 bases from V and 3 from J, leaving 19 bases between them. The CDR3 has 16 amino acids. In germline, CDR1 is SGHTA, CDR2 FQGNSA. The CDR3: CASSSRGAAGFYEQYF. The CDR3 DNA sequence: TGTGCCAGCAGCTCCAGGGGGGCGGCAGGATTCTACGAGCAGTACTTC. The full variable domain, in which reference TRBV7-2 and TRBJ2-7 provide the parts outside the CDR3, is GAGVSQSPSNKVTEKGKDVELRCDPISGHTALYWYRQSLGQGLEFLIYFQGNSAPDKSGLPSDRFSAERTGGSVSTLTIQRTQQEDSAVYLCASSSRGAAGFYEQYFGPGTRLTVT.

V usage is TRBV18 and J usage is TRBJ1-6, with 8 positions matching TRBD1. Germline trimming cut 2 bases from V and 6 bases from J; bases unmatched to any gene: 12. The CDR3 is 18 residues long. CDR1 is KGHSH and CDR2 is LQKENI in the germline V gene. Here the CDR3 DNA reads TGTGCCAGCTCACCATCCGGGACAGGTAGAGGAACTAATTCACCCCTCCACTTT. Protein sequence: CASSPSGTGRGTNSPLHF.

This clone occurred once. The chain has TRBV7-2 and TRBJ1-2; 9 bases line up with TRBD1. CDR1 SGHTA and CDR2 FQGNSA come from the germline V gene. CDR3 length: 16 amino acids. Trimming removed 0 bases from V and 1 base from J; junction bases left unmatched: 3. The CDR3 DNA sequence: TGTGCCAGCAGCTTAGCTCGGGACAGGGTTAACTATGGCTACACCTTC. Translating it yields CASSLARDRVNYGYTF.

The chain recombines TRBV18 with TRBJ2-5; D not certain. CDR3 length: 14 residues. V dropped 4 bases and J dropped 3 bases, with 12 bases sitting between them. CDR1 is KGHSH, CDR2 LQKENI, per germline. CDR3 DNA: TGTGCCAGCTCACTCGGTGGAGCAAAAGAGACCCAGTACTTC. It encodes CASSLGGAKETQYF.

The J gene is TRBJ2-7, the V gene TRBV5-5; 7 bases align to TRBD1. In germline, CDR1 is SGHKS, CDR2 YYEKEE (reference sequence). The V and J ends lost 4 bases and 3 bases, in that order; junction bases with no gene match: 7. This CDR3 is built from 14 residues. CDR3 protein: CASSPGQIFYEQYF. The CDR3, as DNA: TGTGCCAGCAGCCCGGGACAGATATTCTACGAGCAGTACTTC.

The genes are TRBV7-3 and TRBJ2-2; 9 bases fit TRBD2. The germline V gene encodes CDR1 SGHTA and CDR2 FQGTGA. The CDR3 has 14 residues. Trimming at V came to 1 base and at J to 7 bases, leaving 1 base not matched to a gene. CDR3: CASSLISGGGELFF. The CDR3 DNA follows: TGTGCCAGCAGCTTAATTAGCGGGGGCGGGGAGCTGTTTTTT.

V and J are TRBV19 and TRBJ1-1; 7 bases match TRBD1. V trimming: 8 bases; J trimming: 6 bases; junction bases outside the gene matches: 6. The germline gives CDR1 LNHDA, CDR2 SQIVND (reference sequence). This CDR3 spans 12 amino acids. The CDR3 region has the DNA TGTGCCAGTGTACAGGGGATTGCTGAAGCTTTCTTT. Its protein is CASVQGIAEAFF.

The rearrangement links TRBV29-1 to TRBJ1-2, with D tentatively TRBD1 (6 bases). From germline, CDR1 is SQVTM and CDR2 ANQGSEA. This CDR3 is 10 amino acids long. The V and J ends lost 0 bases and 13 bases respectively, with 9 bases between them. In nucleotides, the CDR3 is TGCAGCGTTGAAGAGGGGGCGAGCACCTTC. Translated, it gives CSVEEGASTF.

This sequence joins TRBV19 and TRBJ2-6; 7 positions agree with TRBD1. This CDR3 comprises 16 residues. V dropped 7 bases and J dropped 0; count of bases not matched to a gene: 6. Looked up from germline, CDR1 is LNHDA and CDR2 is SQIVND (reference sequence). The DNA for the CDR3 is TGTGCCAGTAAGGACAGGTCCAGCTCTGGGGCCAACGTCCTGACTTTC. Amino acids: CASKDRSSSGANVLTF.

This clone was seen just once. V is TRBV7-2 and J is TRBJ1-5; tentatively, D is TRBD1 (6 bases). The CDR3 runs 13 residues. Deletions cut 5 bases from V and 4 bases from J, with 9 bases between. The germline CDR1 and CDR2 sequences are SGHTA and FQGNSA. The CDR3: CASSRTGNQPQHF. CDR3 nucleotides: TGTGCCAGCAGCCGTACAGGGAATCAGCCCCAGCATTTT.

The chain combines TRBV4-3 with TRBJ2-7; 7 nucleotides align to TRBD1. The J segment lost 3 bases and the V segment lost 0 bases, leaving 8 bases of the junction unmatched. The CDR3 is made up of 16 amino acids. The germline CDR1 and CDR2 sequences are LGHNA and YSLEER. CDR3 amino acids: CASSQDRGQGVYEQYF. DNA of the CDR3: TGCGCCAGCAGCCAAGATCGCGGCCAGGGGGTCTACGAGCAGTACTTC.

V is TRBV2 and J is TRBJ2-2, with D perhaps matching TRBD2 (5 bases). V was cut by 7 bases and J by 5 bases, with 14 bases left in between. The germline V gene has CDR1 SNHLY and CDR2 FYNNEI. The CDR3 consists of 14 residues. CDR3 sequence reads: CASKKDSGTGELFF. The CDR3, as DNA: TGTGCCAGCAAGAAAGACTCGGGAACCGGGGAGCTGTTTTTT. Variable domain in full (rest from reference TRBV2 and TRBJ2-2): EPEVTQTPSHQVTQMGQEVILRCVPISNHLYFYWYRQILGQKVEFLVSFYNNEISEKSEIFDDQFSVERPDGSNFTLKIRSTKLEDSAMYFCASKKDSGTGELFFGEGSRLTVL.

The chain couples TRBV30 to TRBJ1-6; 11 bases are shared with TRBD1. The CDR3 is 15 residues long. J was trimmed by 7 bases and V by 2 bases; bases with no gene match: 4. Germline values: CDR1 GTSNPN, CDR2 SVGIG (reference sequence). Here the CDR3 DNA reads TGTGCCTGGAGTCGCTGGACAGGGGGCAATTCACCCCTCCACTTT. This translates into CAWSRWTGGNSPLHF.

J is TRBJ1-5 and V is TRBV19; possible D gene TRBD1, 5 bases. Germline CDR1 and CDR2: LNHDA and SQIVND (reference sequence). There are 16 residues in the CDR3. Deletions cut 5 bases from V and 7 bases from J, with 21 bases between. As DNA, the CDR3 is TGTGCCAGTAGTTCAACTTTTTCGGGGGGTGGACAGCCCCAGCATTTT. Protein sequence: CASSSTFSGGGQPQHF.

This clone has just a few counts. The J gene is TRBJ2-2, the V gene TRBV9, with D possibly matching TRBD1 (8 bases). The CDR3 extends over 16 amino acids. The germline gives CDR1 SGDLS, CDR2 YYNGEE. V lost 3 bases, J lost 4 bases, and 16 bases lay in between. The CDR3 loop is CASSAAGQETTGELFF. CDR3 nucleotides: TGTGCCAGCAGCGCAGCGGGACAGGAGACCACCGGGGAGCTGTTTTTT.

This clone was found once. The chain joins TRBV7-6 to TRBJ1-3; the match to TRBD1 covers 7 bases. The trim removed 5 bases at V and 7 bases at J, leaving 14 bases unmatched. This CDR3 region has 16 residues. CDR1 is SGHVS, CDR2 FNYEAQ, per germline. The CDR3 reads CASSPSPTGKRNTIYF. The CDR3 bases are TGTGCCAGCAGCCCCTCACCGACAGGGAAAAGGAACACCATATATTTT.

The V call is TRBV5-4, the J call TRBJ2-2; the match to TRBD2 covers 8 bases. Germline V gene lookup returns CDR1 SGHNT and CDR2 YYREEE (reference sequence). Germline trimming cut 4 bases from V and 4 bases from J; bases unmatched to any gene: 12. The CDR3 totals 17 residues. CDR3 sequence (DNA): TGTGCCAGCAGCCCTCCCGGGACTAGAGCAATCACCGGGGAGCTGTTTTTT. Its translation is CASSPPGTRAITGELFF.

This rearrangement joins TRBV6-5 to TRBJ2-5, with D perhaps matching TRBD2 (6 bases). V lost 2 bases to trimming and J lost 2 bases, with 9 bases between them. This CDR3 spans 14 amino acids. Germline V gene sequence: CDR1 MNHEY, CDR2 SVGAGI. CDR3: CASSYNRGQETQYF. Written as DNA, the CDR3 is TGTGCCAGCAGTTACAATCGGGGGCAAGAGACCCAGTACTTC.